A selection of T cell receptor beta chains follows, all from one sample in a study of tumor-infiltrating lymphocytes in primary liver carcinoma. TCRdb used MiXCR to reprocess the multiplex PCR reads, holding one entry per CDR3 protein. The data hold approximately 330,000 distinct CDR3 sequences, with 65% observed a single time. Input material: peripheral blood. The receptor set was obtained from a man in his forties with primary liver carcinoma and hepatitis B virus infection. The CDR3 runs from the conserved cysteine through the conserved F or W. The order of the fields is V gene, clone size, J gene, D gene, CDR3 DNA, CDR3 protein. A D gene is named only where the DNA matches it firmly. Only some rows state a clone size, as once, few, many or a class for expanded clones.

V: TRBV4-2
size: .
J: TRBJ2-7
D: .
DNA: TGTGTCAGTAGTCCACCGGGTTACGGGGGGCACTACGAGCAGTACTTC
CDR3: CVSSPPGYGGHYEQYF

V: TRBV10-2
size: .
J: TRBJ2-1
D: .
DNA: TGCGCCAGCAGTGGGCAGAGGATATTCTACAATGAGCAGTTCTTC
CDR3: CASSGQRIFYNEQFF

V: TRBV12-3/TRBV12-4
size: many
J: TRBJ1-6
D: .
DNA: TGTGCCAGCAGCTGGAGAGTGGGGCCCCTCCACTTT
CDR3: CASSWRVGPLHF

V: TRBV5-5
size: many
J: TRBJ1-5
D: .
DNA: TGTGCCAGTCCCTTCCAGCCCCAGCATTTT
CDR3: CASPFQPQHF

V: TRBV6-6
size: .
J: TRBJ2-5
D: TRBD2
DNA: TGTGCCAGCACCCTGGGACTAGAGGGTCCAAAGACTCAGTACTTC
CDR3: CASTLGLEGPKTQYF

V: TRBV29-1
size: many
J: TRBJ2-7
D: .
DNA: TGCAGCGTTCTCGCGGGGATCTACGAGCAGTACTTC
CDR3: CSVLAGIYEQYF

V: TRBV6-2/TRBV6-3
size: .
J: TRBJ2-7
D: TRBD1
DNA: TGTGACAGCACTTACAACAGGGACAGCTACGAGCAGTACTTC
CDR3: CDSTYNRDSYEQYF

V: TRBV5-4
size: few
J: TRBJ2-1
D: TRBD2
DNA: TGTGCCAGCAGCTTCTCTAGCGGGGCTGTGAATGAGCAGTTCTTC
CDR3: CASSFSSGAVNEQFF

V: TRBV11-2
size: once
J: TRBJ1-1
D: .
DNA: TGTGTCAGCAGCCCTGATCCCGTCCTCGGGGCTGTCTTT
CDR3: CVSSPDPVLGAVF

V: TRBV11-1
size: .
J: TRBJ2-5
D: TRBD1
DNA: TGTGCCATCTCCGGGACAGGGACCTACGACCAGTACTTC
CDR3: CAISGTGTYDQYF

V: TRBV30
size: .
J: TRBJ2-1
D: TRBD2
DNA: TGTGCCTGGAGGGGCGGGAGAGGCAATGAGCAGTTCTTC
CDR3: CAWRGGRGNEQFF

V: TRBV6-2/TRBV6-3
size: many
J: TRBJ2-1
D: .
DNA: TGTGCCAGCAGTTCCTCCCTGAGCTCCTACAATGAGCAGTTCTTC
CDR3: CASSSSLSSYNEQFF

V: TRBV4-2
size: many
J: TRBJ2-3
D: TRBD2
DNA: TGTGCCAGCAGCCAAGTGGCGCTTCTAGCGGGAGCGACAGATACGCAGTATTTT
CDR3: CASSQVALLAGATDTQYF

V: TRBV11-2
size: .
J: TRBJ2-1
D: TRBD2
DNA: TGTGCCAGTAGCTTCGGAACGGGAGGGTCGAATGAGCAGTTCTTC
CDR3: CASSFGTGGSNEQFF

V: TRBV5-6
size: .
J: TRBJ2-4
D: .
DNA: TGTGCCAGCAGCTTGGGGGAATTGAGATTAGCCAAAAACATTCAGTACTTC
CDR3: CASSLGELRLAKNIQYF

V: TRBV6-5
size: few
J: TRBJ1-5
D: .
DNA: TGTGCCAGCAGTCCAGGGAGGGGTGGCCAGCCCCAGCATTTT
CDR3: CASSPGRGGQPQHF

V: TRBV14
size: .
J: TRBJ1-1
D: .
DNA: TGTGCCAGCAGCCAAGATCCGTGGGGACGGAACACTGAAGCTTTCTTT
CDR3: CASSQDPWGRNTEAFF

V: TRBV21-1
size: .
J: TRBJ2-7
D: .
DNA: TGTGCCAGCAGCAAAGTGAGGCGACAGACGGAATACGAGCAGTACTTC
CDR3: CASSKVRRQTEYEQYF

V: TRBV28
size: .
J: TRBJ2-7
D: .
DNA: TGTGCCAGCAGTATACCCGACAAGCAGTACTTC
CDR3: CASSIPDKQYF

V: TRBV6-1
size: .
J: TRBJ2-5
D: .
DNA: TGTGCAAGCAGTGGCACGCAGGGGTACCATGAGACCCAGTACTTC
CDR3: CASSGTQGYHETQYF

V: TRBV4-3
size: .
J: TRBJ2-1
D: TRBD1
DNA: TGCGCCAGCAGCCAAGATCAGGGGGAGAGTTACAATGAGCAGTTCTTC
CDR3: CASSQDQGESYNEQFF

V: TRBV11-2
size: .
J: TRBJ2-7
D: TRBD2
DNA: TGTGCCAGCCGCGGGACTAGCGGGAGTGCCTTATACGAGCAGTACTTC
CDR3: CASRGTSGSALYEQYF

V: TRBV10-3
size: few
J: TRBJ2-5
D: TRBD1
DNA: TGTGCCATCAGTGATACAGGGGGCGAAACGGGGACCCAGTACTTC
CDR3: CAISDTGGETGTQYF

V: TRBV28
size: .
J: TRBJ2-7
D: TRBD2
DNA: TGTGCCAGCAGAAGGACTAGCGGGAGTTCCTACGAGCAGTACTTC
CDR3: CASRRTSGSSYEQYF

V: TRBV11-2
size: .
J: TRBJ2-7
D: .
DNA: TGTGCCAGCTTCTCCAACGCCAGGACAGCCCAGTACTTC
CDR3: CASFSNARTAQYF

V: TRBV12-3/TRBV12-4
size: .
J: TRBJ1-2
D: .
DNA: TGTGCCAGCAGTTTCTCTGATGGAAGGCAGGGCAACTATTGCTACACCTTC
CDR3: CASSFSDGRQGNYCYTF

V: TRBV6-1
size: .
J: TRBJ2-3
D: .
DNA: TGTGCCAGCAGTGAAGCAAGGACGAACACAGATACGCAGTATTTT
CDR3: CASSEARTNTDTQYF

V: TRBV12-3/TRBV12-4
size: many
J: TRBJ2-5
D: TRBD2
DNA: TGTGCCAGCAGACGAACGAGCGGGGCCCCCAGAGAGACCCAGTACTTC
CDR3: CASRRTSGAPRETQYF

V: TRBV11-2
size: .
J: TRBJ2-7
D: TRBD2
DNA: TGTGCCAGCTTGGGGCCAGCGGGGTCGCGGGAGCAGTACTTC
CDR3: CASLGPAGSREQYF

V: TRBV7-3
size: .
J: TRBJ1-3
D: .
DNA: TGTGCCAGCAGCATGAACTCTGGAAACACCATATATTTT
CDR3: CASSMNSGNTIYF

V: TRBV28
size: .
J: TRBJ2-1
D: .
DNA: TGTGTCAGCAGTCTCTACCCGGGGGACAATGAGCAGTTCTTC
CDR3: CVSSLYPGDNEQFF

V: TRBV6-4
size: .
J: TRBJ2-1
D: .
DNA: TGTGCCAGCAGTGACGCAGCTTTTAGCTCCTACAATGAGCAGCTCTTC
CDR3: CASSDAAFSSYNEQLF

V: TRBV13
size: .
J: TRBJ1-2
D: TRBD1
DNA: TGTGCCAGCAGCCTCGACAGGGATCATGGCCACACCTTC
CDR3: CASSLDRDHGHTF

V: TRBV7-9
size: .
J: TRBJ1-1
D: .
DNA: TGTGCCAGCAGCTTAGGGAAGGGGGCTGAAGCTTTCTTT
CDR3: CASSLGKGAEAFF

V: TRBV6-2/TRBV6-3
size: .
J: TRBJ1-1
D: .
DNA: TGTGCCAGCAGTCCGGTTTGGGGTTGTTACACTGAAACTTTCTTT
CDR3: CASSPVWGCYTETFF

V: TRBV11-2
size: .
J: TRBJ2-7
D: .
DNA: TGTGCCGGCAGCTTTAGGGAGTTGAGCGAGCAGTACTTC
CDR3: CAGSFRELSEQYF

V: TRBV10-1
size: .
J: TRBJ2-1
D: .
DNA: TGCGCCAGCAGTGAGTCGAGACCCGGGAGAAACAATGAGCAGTTCTTC
CDR3: CASSESRPGRNNEQFF

V: TRBV12-3/TRBV12-4
size: .
J: TRBJ2-2
D: .
DNA: TGTGCCAGAAGTTCCGGGAATATCTTCACCGGGGAGCTGTTTTTT
CDR3: CARSSGNIFTGELFF

V: TRBV6-2/TRBV6-3
size: .
J: TRBJ2-1
D: .
DNA: TGTGCCAGCATTAGGGTCTCGGGGACAAGCAATGAGCAGTTCTTT
CDR3: CASIRVSGTSNEQFF

V: TRBV11-1
size: once
J: TRBJ2-1
D: TRBD2
DNA: TGTGCCAGCAGCATCGGACTAGAGGGGAACAGTGAGCAGTTCTTC
CDR3: CASSIGLEGNSEQFF

V: TRBV5-5
size: many
J: TRBJ1-6
D: .
DNA: TGTGCCAGCAGCTTGGGCCCCGCAGGGCTCAATTCACCCCTCCACTTT
CDR3: CASSLGPAGLNSPLHF

V: TRBV4-1
size: many
J: TRBJ1-1
D: .
DNA: TGCGCCAGCAGCGGAACCGCGTTCCAGGTAGGGATGAACACTGAAGCTTTCTTT
CDR3: CASSGTAFQVGMNTEAFF

V: TRBV6-6
size: many
J: TRBJ2-1
D: TRBD2
DNA: TGTGCCAGCAGTTACTCGGGGGGGACCGTTGGCAATGAGCAGTTCTTC
CDR3: CASSYSGGTVGNEQFF

V: TRBV11-2
size: .
J: TRBJ2-3
D: .
DNA: TGTGCCAGCAGCCTAAAGTTAGCAGGAGAATGCACAGATACGCAGTATTTT
CDR3: CASSLKLAGECTDTQYF

V: TRBV6-2/TRBV6-3
size: many
J: TRBJ1-2
D: TRBD1
DNA: TGTGCCAGCAGAAGTGGGGGACAGGGGGCGAATCTCGGGGGCTACACCTTC
CDR3: CASRSGGQGANLGGYTF

V: TRBV5-4
size: .
J: TRBJ2-1
D: .
DNA: TGTGCCAGCAGCCCATTGCGGACTATCGGGAAAGATGAGCAGTTCTTC
CDR3: CASSPLRTIGKDEQFF

V: TRBV19
size: .
J: TRBJ1-3
D: .
DNA: TGTGTCAGTAGGAACCCTGGAGGAAATACCATATATTTT
CDR3: CVSRNPGGNTIYF

V: TRBV28
size: .
J: TRBJ2-1
D: TRBD2
DNA: TGTGCCAGCGGTTCCCGACTAGCGAGACAGCCTTACAATGAGCAGTTCTTC
CDR3: CASGSRLARQPYNEQFF

V: TRBV29-1
size: medium-sized
J: TRBJ2-7
D: .
DNA: TGCAGCGTTTTAGGTGGTTCGGGAGTGAGGAGCTCCTACGAGCAGTACTTC
CDR3: CSVLGGSGVRSSYEQYF

V: TRBV4-1
size: .
J: TRBJ2-3
D: .
DNA: TGCGCCAGCAGCCAAGTGGGCAAGGGGGACTATACGCAGTATTTT
CDR3: CASSQVGKGDYTQYF

V: TRBV6-5
size: .
J: TRBJ2-1
D: TRBD2
DNA: TGTGCCAGCATGACTAGCGGGAGCTTGGGGTGGGGGAACAATGAGCAGTTCTTC
CDR3: CASMTSGSLGWGNNEQFF

V: TRBV28
size: .
J: TRBJ2-5
D: .
DNA: TGTGCCAGCAGCATCCCTTCAGGGGTAGAGACCCAGTACTTC
CDR3: CASSIPSGVETQYF

V: TRBV11-1
size: .
J: TRBJ2-2
D: TRBD1
DNA: TGTGCCGTTTCATCAGGGGGCACCGTGGAGCTGTTTTTC
CDR3: CAVSSGGTVELFF

V: TRBV11-1
size: .
J: TRBJ2-1
D: TRBD2
DNA: TGTGCCAGCAGCGCCCTAGTGGGAGGGAACAATGAGCAGTTCTTC
CDR3: CASSALVGGNNEQFF

V: TRBV6-6
size: many
J: TRBJ2-3
D: TRBD2
DNA: TGTGCCAGCTGCGGGAGGGCCTTCCCAGATACGCAGTATTTT
CDR3: CASCGRAFPDTQYF

V: TRBV5-1
size: .
J: TRBJ2-2
D: .
DNA: TGCGCCGGCAGCTTGGACCCCACTACCGCGAACACCGGGGAGCTGTTTTTT
CDR3: CAGSLDPTTANTGELFF

V: TRBV28
size: .
J: TRBJ1-5
D: .
DNA: TGTGCCAGCAGTTTTGCAGGGAGCAATCAGCCCCAGCATTTT
CDR3: CASSFAGSNQPQHF

V: TRBV6-1
size: .
J: TRBJ1-5
D: .
DNA: TGTGCCAGCTGCCGGACAGCTGATAGCAATCAGCCCCAACATTTT
CDR3: CASCRTADSNQPQHF

V: TRBV4-1
size: few
J: TRBJ2-7
D: .
DNA: TGCGCCAGCAGCCAAGTTCCGGTGTTGGTGGGGATCTACGAGCAGTACTTC
CDR3: CASSQVPVLVGIYEQYF